This T cell receptor (beta chain) was sequenced during a study of T cell changes during pregnancy in multiple sclerosis. The germline V gene has CDR1 MNHEY and CDR2 SMNVEV (reference sequence). With 6 bases removed from V and 3 bases from J, the gap between germline ends came to 12 bases. The CDR3 covers 15 residues. This clone is a singleton in its sample. Profiling relied on immunoSEQ multiplex PCR, and the TCRdb table lists in-frame clones only, not all of them. The profile shows some 66,000 clones, about 91% of them singletons. The chain joins TRBV27 to TRBJ1-6; D not certain. The material was CD8+ T cells from peripheral blood mononuclear cells, obtained before pregnancy. This TCR was sampled from a female donor with multiple sclerosis, enrolled in a pregnancy study. CDR3 sequence: CASSARQIYNSPLHF. The CDR3 nucleotides are TGTGCCAGCAGCGCCCGACAAATCTATAATTCACCCCTCCACTTT.